This is a list of T cell receptor beta chains from one sample in a study of technical replicates of blood from a handful of donors. Using immunoSEQ multiplex PCR, the repertoire was profiled, and TCRdb retains in-frame clones only, with some absent. The sample lists 65,000 to 95,000 clones, approximately 96% seen once, with approximately 0.18% in the top ten. Sequences were obtained from T cells isolated from PBMCs. All receptors come from a human donor in good health. CDR3s include the opening cysteine and the closing phenylalanine or tryptophan. The order of the fields is J gene, clone size, D gene, CDR3 length, V gene, CDR3 DNA, CDR3 protein. D genes are given only for firm matches. Size is stated for part of the rows, as once, few or many counts, or as a class when the clone is expanded.

J: TRBJ1-2
size: NA
D: TRBD1
length: 15
V: TRBV7-2
DNA: TGTGCCAGCATCCCCCCGGGACAGGGTTTTGGTGGCTACACCTTC
CDR3: CASIPPGQGFGGYTF

J: TRBJ2-5
size: NA
D: TRBD2
length: 15
V: TRBV6-1
DNA: TGTGCCAGCAGTGAGGTAGCGGGGGGACAAGAGACCCAGTACTTC
CDR3: CASSEVAGGQETQYF

J: TRBJ2-2
size: NA
D: NA
length: 17
V: TRBV9
DNA: TGTGCCAGCAGCGTAAATCAGGGTGTTTATGACACCGGGGAGCTGTTTTTT
CDR3: CASSVNQGVYDTGELFF

J: TRBJ1-1
size: NA
D: TRBD1
length: 14
V: TRBV18
DNA: TGTGCCAGCTCACCCCGAACAGGGGACACTGAAGCTTTCTTT
CDR3: CASSPRTGDTEAFF

J: TRBJ1-3
size: NA
D: NA
length: 16
V: TRBV28
DNA: TGTGCCAGCAGCCCCCGAGTATCCGCCTCTGGAAACACCATATATTTT
CDR3: CASSPRVSASGNTIYF

J: TRBJ2-2
size: NA
D: TRBD2
length: 14
V: TRBV6-5
DNA: TGTGCCAGCAGTAAAGGGACTAGCTGGGGGGAGCTGTTTTTT
CDR3: CASSKGTSWGELFF

J: TRBJ2-2
size: NA
D: NA
length: 12
V: TRBV28
DNA: TGTGCCAGCAGTTTAAGGACAGTTGGGCTGTTTTTT
CDR3: CASSLRTVGLFF

J: TRBJ1-2
size: NA
D: NA
length: 13
V: TRBV6-5
DNA: TGTGCCAGCACCAAGGGGGGGCCCTATGGCTACACCTTC
CDR3: CASTKGGPYGYTF

J: TRBJ1-4
size: NA
D: NA
length: 13
V: TRBV29-1
DNA: TGCAGCACTCGGAGGGGCGCTAATGAAAAACTGTTTTTT
CDR3: CSTRRGANEKLFF

J: TRBJ1-1
size: NA
D: TRBD1
length: 15
V: TRBV4-1
DNA: TGCGCCAGCAGCCAAGGACAGGGGTTGGGCACTGAAGCTTTCTTT
CDR3: CASSQGQGLGTEAFF

J: TRBJ1-2
size: once
D: NA
length: 12
V: TRBV30
DNA: TGTGCCTTCTTCACGGGAAACTATGGCTACACCTTC
CDR3: CAFFTGNYGYTF

J: TRBJ2-1
size: NA
D: NA
length: 17
V: TRBV11-2
DNA: TGTGCCAGCAGCTTAGCTAGTGTGGGGCTAACCTACAATGAGCAGTTCTTC
CDR3: CASSLASVGLTYNEQFF

J: TRBJ2-1
size: NA
D: TRBD2
length: 15
V: TRBV5-1
DNA: TGCGCCAGCAGCTGGTCATCGGGGGGCTACAATGAGCAGTTCTTC
CDR3: CASSWSSGGYNEQFF

J: TRBJ2-3
size: NA
D: NA
length: 14
V: TRBV5-4
DNA: TGTGCCAGCAGCGGCCAAGGGGGGGCAGATACGCAGTATTTT
CDR3: CASSGQGGADTQYF

J: TRBJ1-4
size: NA
D: TRBD1
length: 16
V: TRBV28
DNA: TGTGCCAGCAGACCCTCAACAGGGGCGGGTAATGAAAAACTGTTTTTT
CDR3: CASRPSTGAGNEKLFF

J: TRBJ2-1
size: NA
D: TRBD1
length: 13
V: TRBV9
DNA: TGTGCCAGCAGCGTCGCCCCAGGGGGCGAGCAGTTCTTC
CDR3: CASSVAPGGEQFF

J: TRBJ2-7
size: NA
D: NA
length: 15
V: TRBV7-6
DNA: TGTGCCAGCAGCTTAGGGGGACCGGGGGCCTACGAGCAGTACTTC
CDR3: CASSLGGPGAYEQYF

J: TRBJ2-2
size: NA
D: NA
length: 14
V: TRBV5-5
DNA: TGTGCCAGCAGCTTGGGGCACGACACCGGGGAGCTGTTTTTT
CDR3: CASSLGHDTGELFF

J: TRBJ1-1
size: NA
D: NA
length: 12
V: TRBV5-1
DNA: TGCGCCAGCAGCTTGGCCGACACTGAAGCTTTCTTT
CDR3: CASSLADTEAFF

J: TRBJ1-4
size: NA
D: NA
length: 17
V: TRBV28
DNA: TGTGCCAGCAGCCTTACAATCGACGGGACACAGAATGAAAAACTGTTTTTT
CDR3: CASSLTIDGTQNEKLFF

J: TRBJ1-1
size: once
D: TRBD1
length: 13
V: TRBV9
DNA: TGTGCCAGCAGCGTTACAGGGGGCACTGAAGCTTTCTTT
CDR3: CASSVTGGTEAFF

J: TRBJ1-6
size: NA
D: TRBD1
length: 14
V: TRBV11-3
DNA: TGTGCCAGCAGCCTCAGGGGGCGGAATTCACCCCTCCACTTT
CDR3: CASSLRGRNSPLHF

J: TRBJ2-3
size: NA
D: TRBD1
length: 16
V: TRBV28
DNA: TGTGCCAGCAGCTTCCAGGGGGCGCGTGGCACAGATACGCAGTATTTT
CDR3: CASSFQGARGTDTQYF

J: TRBJ2-1
size: NA
D: TRBD2
length: 16
V: TRBV27
DNA: TGTGCCAGCAGTTTATTCGCGGGAGGGTACGGGCGTGAGCAGTTCTTC
CDR3: CASSLFAGGYGREQFF

J: TRBJ2-1
size: NA
D: NA
length: 14
V: TRBV29-1
DNA: TGCAGCGTTCCCCCACCGGGCTCCTACAATGAGCAGTTCTTC
CDR3: CSVPPPGSYNEQFF

J: TRBJ2-5
size: NA
D: NA
length: 15
V: TRBV5-1
DNA: TGCGCCAGCAGTTCTCGACACCCTGGGCAAGAGACCCAGTACTTC
CDR3: CASSSRHPGQETQYF

J: TRBJ2-7
size: once
D: NA
length: 14
V: TRBV19
DNA: TGTGCCAGTAGTTTTGGAGGGAGGCGATACGAGCAGTACTTC
CDR3: CASSFGGRRYEQYF

J: TRBJ2-6
size: NA
D: NA
length: 15
V: TRBV6-5
DNA: TGTGCCAGCAGTTTCCGGGTATCTGGGGCCAACGTCCTGACTTTC
CDR3: CASSFRVSGANVLTF

J: TRBJ1-5
size: NA
D: NA
length: 14
V: TRBV12-5
DNA: TGTGCTAGTGGTTTGGTATATAGCAATCAGCCCCAGCATTTT
CDR3: CASGLVYSNQPQHF

J: TRBJ1-3
size: NA
D: NA
length: 16
V: TRBV11-3
DNA: TGTGCCAGCAGCTTAGCTGCGGGGAGCTCTGGAAACACCATATATTTT
CDR3: CASSLAAGSSGNTIYF

J: TRBJ2-1
size: NA
D: TRBD2
length: 16
V: TRBV5-1
DNA: TGCGCCAGCAGCTTGGCGGCTAGCGGGGCCTACAATGAGCAGTTCTTC
CDR3: CASSLAASGAYNEQFF

J: TRBJ1-1
size: NA
D: NA
length: 15
V: TRBV5-6
DNA: TGTGCCAGCAGCTTGGGGGGGAGGGGAGGTACTGAAGCTTTCTTT
CDR3: CASSLGGRGGTEAFF

J: TRBJ2-7
size: NA
D: TRBD1
length: 14
V: TRBV7-2
DNA: TGTGCCAGCAGCTTATTAGGGGGCTTCGACGAGCAGTACTTC
CDR3: CASSLLGGFDEQYF

J: TRBJ2-7
size: NA
D: NA
length: 14
V: TRBV19
DNA: TGTGCCAGTAGTATAGCCAGGGACTCCTACGAGCAGTACTTC
CDR3: CASSIARDSYEQYF

J: TRBJ2-7
size: NA
D: TRBD1
length: 15
V: TRBV29-1
DNA: TGCAGCGTTGAGGGAGCTGGGACAGGAGGCTACGAGCAGTACTTC
CDR3: CSVEGAGTGGYEQYF

J: TRBJ2-1
size: NA
D: NA
length: 12
V: TRBV7-9
DNA: TGTGCCAGCAGCCCGGTTTTGAGTGAGCAGTTCTTC
CDR3: CASSPVLSEQFF

J: TRBJ2-3
size: NA
D: NA
length: 15
V: TRBV30
DNA: TGTGCCTCAAACGATCCTCGACAATGGACGGTGGGGCGAGTTTTT
CDR3: CASNDPRQWTVGRVF

J: TRBJ2-7
size: NA
D: NA
length: 14
V: TRBV27
DNA: TGTGCCAGCAGGACTACACCCCTCGGGGACGAGCAGTACTTC
CDR3: CASRTTPLGDEQYF

J: TRBJ2-5
size: few
D: NA
length: 16
V: TRBV14
DNA: TGTGCCAGCAGCCAAGATCGTTTGTACAGCTCTGAGACCCAGTACTTC
CDR3: CASSQDRLYSSETQYF

J: TRBJ2-7
size: once
D: NA
length: 14
V: TRBV4-2
DNA: TGTGCCAGCAGCCCGGGACACCACTCCTACGAGCAGTACTTC
CDR3: CASSPGHHSYEQYF

J: TRBJ2-7
size: NA
D: NA
length: 15
V: TRBV4-1
DNA: TGCGCCAGCAGCCAATTCACAGGGAGCTCCTACGAGCAGTACTTC
CDR3: CASSQFTGSSYEQYF

J: TRBJ2-1
size: NA
D: NA
length: 15
V: TRBV6-4
DNA: TGTGCCAGCAGTGACTCAGGTCGGGGAGGCAATGAGCAGTTCTTC
CDR3: CASSDSGRGGNEQFF

J: TRBJ2-1
size: NA
D: TRBD2
length: 16
V: TRBV9
DNA: TGTGCCAGCAGTCGTACGACTAGCGGGGTCTACAATGAGCAGTTCTTC
CDR3: CASSRTTSGVYNEQFF

J: TRBJ2-7
size: NA
D: TRBD1
length: 16
V: TRBV5-5
DNA: TGTGCCAGCCTCGTGTCTGGAGTAGGACAGGCCGACGAGCAGTACTTC
CDR3: CASLVSGVGQADEQYF